This T cell receptor beta chain was retrieved from a study of shared clonotypes between healthy human individuals. Profiling relied on immunoSEQ multiplex PCR, and the TCRdb table lists in-frame clones only, not all of them. This sample has about 2 million clones, with about 95% found just once. With 3 bases clipped from V and 4 bases from J, the junction kept 5 bases outside the gene matches. The germline CDR1 and CDR2 sequences are SEHNR and FQNEAQ (reference sequence). The CDR3 runs 17 residues. This clone appeared once. Naive CD8 cells comprised CD45RO-negative, CCR7-positively selected cells, excluding terminally differentiated effector memory CD45RA+ cells.

Material for sequencing was naive CD8+ T cells sorted from blood. This rearrangement joins TRBV7-9 to TRBJ2-3, with 15 bases fitting TRBD2. The receptor's source is a man aged 18-30 years in good health. CDR3 nucleotide sequence: TGTGCCAGCAGCTTCGGGACTAGCGGGGGGACAGCAGATACGCAGTATTTT. Its translation is CASSFGTSGGTADTQYF.